A single sample gave rise to the 19 T cell receptor beta chains below, sequenced in a study of shared clonotypes between healthy human individuals. Naive CD8 cells were CD45RO-negative, positively selected for CCR7, excluding terminally differentiated effector memory CD45RA+ cells. The table came from immunoSEQ multiplex PCR; TCRdb's copy has only in-frame clones and leaves some out. This table has about 2.2 million clones, just under 95% appearing once. Sample: naive CD8+ T cells from PBMCs. The source of these receptors is a man younger than 35 in good health. Some clones in this sample may be carry-over from other donors' samples.

The J gene is TRBJ2-7, the V gene TRBV10-3, with D possibly being TRBD2 (7 bases). CDR1 is ENHRY, CDR2 SYGVKD, per germline. The CDR3 runs 17 residues. Trimming left V 4 bases short and J 2 bases short, with 21 bases between. The CDR3 loop reads CAISVATPGGRAYEQYF. The CDR3, as DNA: TGTGCCATCAGTGTGGCTACCCCCGGGGGGCGAGCCTACGAGCAGTACTTC.

Comments on this clone: This specimen includes other DNA sequences encoding the same CDR3. CDR3 in DNA: TGTGCCTGGAGTGTAGGGCTCGAGCAGTACTTC. Translating gives CAWSVGLEQYF. The chain couples TRBV30 to TRBJ2-7; D ambiguous. Trimming stripped 0 bases from V and 6 bases from J, with 6 bases between. CDR1 is GTSNPN and CDR2 is SVGIG in the germline V gene (reference sequence). The CDR3 loop spans 11 amino acids.

This rearrangement joins TRBV27 to TRBJ2-7; D is ambiguous. Germline-derived CDR1 and CDR2 are MNHEY and SMNVEV (reference sequence). V shed 5 bases and J shed 2 bases, with 7 bases lying between them. CDR3 length: 12 amino acids. CDR3 DNA: TGTGCCAGCAGTACCCGCCCCTACGAGCAGTACTTC. This gives the protein CASSTRPYEQYF.

Written as DNA, the CDR3 is TGTGCCAGCAGCGGTGGGGCGGCGGGTAAGGTCGGGACCCAGTACTTC. As protein: CASSGGAAGKVGTQYF. This chain connects TRBV9 to TRBJ2-5; either TRBD1 or TRBD2 may supply D (5 bases each). There are 16 residues in the CDR3. Germline CDR1 SGDLS, CDR2 YYNGEE. Deletions cut 3 bases from V and 7 bases from J, with 22 bases between.

V usage is TRBV4-2 and J usage is TRBJ2-1, with TRBD2 as a possible D gene (6 bases). There are 14 residues in the CDR3. Germline V CDR1 and CDR2: LGHNA, YNFKEQ. Between the trimmed V and J ends, which lost 2 bases and 7 bases, there was a span of 12 bases. CDR3 nucleotides: TGTGCCAGCAGCCAAACTCGGCTAGCGAATGAGCAGTTCTTC. Amino acid sequence: CASSQTRLANEQFF.

The rearrangement uses TRBV4-3 and TRBJ2-3; D is unclear. V was pared by 3 bases and J by 0 bases, with 7 bases between. The length of the CDR3 is 14 residues. Germline assignment: CDR1 LGHNA and CDR2 YSLEER. The CDR3 DNA is TGCGCCAGCAGCCATAAGGCTAGCACAGATACGCAGTATTTT. This codes for CASSHKASTDTQYF.

The genes are TRBV7-9 and TRBJ1-2; TRBD1 matches 9 bases. This CDR3 is built from 14 residues. CDR1 and CDR2 (germline): SEHNR, FQNEAQ (reference sequence). Germline trimming cut 3 bases from V and 2 bases from J; bases unmatched to any gene: 1. In nucleotides, the CDR3 is TGTGCCAGCAGCTTTACAGGGGGCAACTATGGCTACACCTTC. Its protein is CASSFTGGNYGYTF.

The V call is TRBV9, the J call TRBJ2-3, with 12 positions matching TRBD2. Per germline, CDR1 SGDLS and CDR2 YYNGEE. This CDR3 has 16 amino acids. V gave up 4 bases and J gave up 4 bases; unmatched junction bases: 7. CDR3 sequence reads: CASSSPSGRAADTQYF. DNA for the CDR3: TGTGCCAGCAGCTCTCCTAGCGGGAGGGCCGCAGATACGCAGTATTTT.

The gene calls are TRBV6-5 and TRBJ1-1; the D is unclear. The CDR3 has 13 amino acids. CDR1 and CDR2 from the germline V gene are MNHEY and SVGAGI. V dropped 6 bases and J dropped 1 base, with 9 bases sitting between them. The DNA for the CDR3 is TGTGCCAGCAGCCTAAGGGAGAACACTGAAGCTTTCTTT. It encodes CASSLRENTEAFF.

The V and J genes are TRBV11-2 and TRBJ2-7, with D hard to call. The CDR3 length is 13 residues. CDR1 SGHAT and CDR2 FQNNGV come from the germline V gene. Trimming took off 1 base at V and 5 bases at J, with 9 bases between the two ends. The chain's CDR3 is CASSLVAYNEQYF. The CDR3 DNA follows: TGTGCCAGCAGCTTAGTAGCCTACAACGAGCAGTACTTC.

The gene calls are TRBV19 and TRBJ1-5, with TRBD1 matching over 11 bases. Losses at the gene ends were 4 bases for V and 1 base for J; bases not matched to a gene: 6. The germline V gene encodes CDR1 LNHDA and CDR2 SQIVND (reference sequence). This CDR3 spans 17 amino acids. The CDR3 region is CASSNRDRGLSNQPQHF. CDR3 bases: TGTGCCAGTAGTAACCGGGACAGGGGGTTGAGCAATCAGCCCCAGCATTTT.

The chain uses TRBV5-1 and TRBJ2-1; tentative D call: TRBD2 (5 bases). Germline CDR1 and CDR2: SGHRS and YFSETQ. The CDR3 runs to 16 residues. V dropped 0 bases and J dropped 7 bases, with 17 bases sitting between them. The CDR3 bases are TGCGCCAGCAGCTTGGCCGAACGTGGACCGGGGAATGAGCAGTTCTTC. Translation: CASSLAERGPGNEQFF.

This chain's CDR3 is CASSAPGGNEKLFF. The CDR3 nucleotides are TGTGCCAGCAGCGCTCCCGGGGGCAATGAAAAACTGTTTTTT. The chain couples TRBV7-9 to TRBJ1-4; maybe TRBD1 (6 bases). CDR1 is SEHNR, CDR2 FQNEAQ, per germline (reference sequence). The CDR3 extends over 14 amino acids. Trimming removed 5 bases at V and 5 bases at J, with 12 bases between.

The gene calls are TRBV4-1 and TRBJ2-7; D gene unclear. CDR1 MGHRA and CDR2 YSYEKL come from the germline V gene. V gave up 1 base and J gave up 2 bases, with 9 bases separating them. This CDR3 region has 14 residues. The CDR3 sequence is CASSQGASTYEQYF. In DNA form, the CDR3 reads TGCGCCAGCAGCCAAGGTGCGTCCACCTACGAGCAGTACTTC.

About this clone itself: The identical CDR3 is also encoded by other nucleotide sequences in the sample. This rearrangement joins TRBV27 to TRBJ2-7; TRBD1 is a possible D gene (5 bases). Trimming took off 4 bases at V and 0 bases at J, with 7 bases between the two ends. CDR3 length: 13 residues. The germline gives CDR1 MNHEY, CDR2 SMNVEV (reference sequence). CDR3 region: CASSWGLSYEQYF. The CDR3 region has the DNA TGTGCCAGCAGTTGGGGCCTCTCCTACGAGCAGTACTTC.

The chain recombines TRBV5-1 with TRBJ2-7; 10 positions match TRBD2. CDR1 is SGHRS and CDR2 is YFSETQ in the germline V gene. J gave up 2 bases and V 4 bases, and 6 bases lay outside the gene matches. The CDR3 is 15 amino acids. The chain's CDR3 is CASSQRAGGTYEQYF. CDR3 nucleotides: TGCGCCAGCAGCCAAAGAGCGGGAGGGACCTACGAGCAGTACTTC.

CDR3 in DNA: TGTGCCAGCAGCGTAAACCGGGTGGGCGAGCAGTACTTC. It codes for CASSVNRVGEQYF. The chain joins TRBV9 to TRBJ2-7; D unclear. Trimming left V 1 base short and J 6 bases short, with 11 bases between. The germline CDR1 and CDR2 sequences are SGDLS and YYNGEE. This CDR3 has 13 residues. Full variable domain (rest looked up from reference TRBV9 and TRBJ2-7): DSGVTQTPKHLITATGQRVTLRCSPRSGDLSVYWYQQSLDQGLQFLIQYYNGEERAKGNILERFSAQQFPDLHSELNLSSLELGDSALYFCASSVNRVGEQYFGPGTRLTVT.

In regard to this clone: At the DNA level, this CDR3 is encoded by other sequences in the same sample as well. The chain's CDR3 is CASIGGNTEAFF. Written as DNA, the CDR3 is TGTGCCAGCATTGGGGGGAACACTGAAGCTTTCTTT. This chain connects TRBV27 to TRBJ1-1; the D gene is possibly TRBD1 (5 bases). Germline loops: CDR1 MNHEY, CDR2 SMNVEV (reference sequence). The V end lost 7 bases, the J end lost 1 base, and 7 bases lay between the germline ends. The CDR3 spans 12 residues.

This clone was detected once. CDR3 in amino acids: CASSLISEHGPNSNQPQHF. DNA of the CDR3: TGTGCCAGCAGCTTGATTTCGGAGCACGGCCCTAATAGCAATCAGCCCCAGCATTTT. V is TRBV5-6 and J is TRBJ1-5; no clear D. Germline V lookup: CDR1 SGHDT, CDR2 YYEEEE. Between the trimmed V and J ends, which lost 1 base and 0 bases, there was a span of 20 bases. CDR3 length: 19 residues.